Ten or more counts support the clone carrying this TCR beta chain. What it recognizes is unknown. These data come from a study of T cells in Graves' hyperthyroidism and ophthalmopathy. Study-wide background: At initial diagnosis, before any treatment had begun, peripheral blood was obtained. Study conclusions and caveats: Blood also carried most thyroid clonotypes expanded above 0.001. A model built on 13 V-J features separated ophthalmopathy from stable hyperthyroidism.

Amplified TCR beta CDR3 regions came from RNA transcripts. RT-PCR in the first round (using the HTBI primer set) targeted the TCR CDR3. TCRdb reprocessed the multiplex PCR reads via MiXCR and lists one record per CDR3 protein. The table lists some 370,000 distinct CDR3 sequences, roughly 15% of them singletons. Trimming removed 6 bases from V and 6 bases from J, with 26 bases in between. The germline V gene encodes CDR1 MNHEY and CDR2 SMNVEV (reference sequence). This CDR3 spans 17 amino acids. Drawn at first hyperthyroidism diagnosis, the blood sample preceded any ophthalmopathy symptoms. The sample comprised blood. The clonotype comes from a woman in her 30s with Graves' hyperthyroidism that later progressed to Graves' ophthalmopathy. This chain joins TRBV27 and TRBJ1-1; D unclear. Here the CDR3 reads CASSPLSVLAEGAEAFF. Written as DNA, the CDR3 is TGTGCCAGCAGCCCTCTTTCTGTCCTAGCGGAGGGAGCTGAAGCTTTCTTT.